In its sample, the clone carrying this TCR beta chain was seen a few times. Antigen unknown. The junction does not match germline at one end; this may be a read error. The record originates from a study of tumor and adjacent non-tumor tissue in lung cancer. Whole-study context: There were roughly 11 adenocarcinoma, a couple of squamous cell carcinoma and 1 small cell lung cancer cases.

RNA was extracted from bulk tissue without any cell sorting. Study observations and caveats: Patients with more diverse tumor TCRs had worse survival.

This CDR3 region has 16 residues. Germline CDR1 is SGHRS and CDR2 is YFSETQ. Three rounds of nested PCR, following a modified ARM-PCR protocol, produced the TCRbeta library. One entry per CDR3 protein, called by TCRdb with MiXCR from the multiplex PCR reads. The sample includes fewer than 130,000 distinct CDR3 sequences, over 75% of them seen just once. The specimen was lung tumor tissue. The TCR was taken from a man aged 70-80 years with non-small cell lung cancer. V is TRBV5-1 and J is TRBJ1-1; 7 bases align to TRBD1. The CDR3, as DNA: TGCGCCAACAGCTTGGCGCCCGGGACAGTGAACACTGAAGCTTTCTTT. It translates to CANSLAPGTVNTEAFF.